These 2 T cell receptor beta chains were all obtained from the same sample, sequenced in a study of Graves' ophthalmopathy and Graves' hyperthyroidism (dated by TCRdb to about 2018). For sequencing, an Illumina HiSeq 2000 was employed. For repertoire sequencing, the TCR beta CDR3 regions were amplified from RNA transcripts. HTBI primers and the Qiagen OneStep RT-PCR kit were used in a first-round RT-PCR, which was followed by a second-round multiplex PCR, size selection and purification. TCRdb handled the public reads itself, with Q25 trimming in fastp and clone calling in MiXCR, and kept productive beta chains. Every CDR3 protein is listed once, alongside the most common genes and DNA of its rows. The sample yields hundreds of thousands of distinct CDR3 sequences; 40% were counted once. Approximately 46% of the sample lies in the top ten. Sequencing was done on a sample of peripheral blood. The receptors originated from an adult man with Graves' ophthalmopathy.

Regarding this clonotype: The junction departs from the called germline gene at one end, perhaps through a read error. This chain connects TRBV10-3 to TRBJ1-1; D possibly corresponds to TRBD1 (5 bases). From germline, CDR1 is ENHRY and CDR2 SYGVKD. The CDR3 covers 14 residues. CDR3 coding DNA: TGTGCCAGCAGTTTCACAGGAGGAGGAGGTGAAGCTTTCTTT. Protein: CASSFTGGGGEAFF.

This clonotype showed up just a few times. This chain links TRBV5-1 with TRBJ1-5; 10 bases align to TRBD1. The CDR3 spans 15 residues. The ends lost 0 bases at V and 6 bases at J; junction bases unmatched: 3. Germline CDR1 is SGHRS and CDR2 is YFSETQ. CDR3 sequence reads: CASSLGTGGRQPQHF. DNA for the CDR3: TGCGCCAGCAGCTTGGGGACAGGGGGTCGTCAGCCCCAGCATTTT.